This T cell receptor beta chain comes out of a study of technical replicates of blood from a handful of donors. This CDR3 has 16 residues. The ends lost 1 base at V and 1 base at J; junction bases unmatched: 5. Per germline, CDR1 WNHNN and CDR2 SYGVQD (reference sequence). Profiled with immunoSEQ multiplex PCR; TCRdb holds only in-frame clones, not every one. This table holds 70,000 to 85,000 clones, 95% to 98% found once. The receptor comes from a human donor in good health. The genes are TRBV10-1 and TRBJ1-1, with 8 positions matching TRBD1. The sample taken for sequencing was T cells isolated from PBMCs. The CDR3 sequence: CASSEWSGGANTEAFF. The CDR3 DNA reads TGCGCCAGCAGTGAGTGGTCAGGGGGCGCGAACACTGAAGCTTTCTTT.